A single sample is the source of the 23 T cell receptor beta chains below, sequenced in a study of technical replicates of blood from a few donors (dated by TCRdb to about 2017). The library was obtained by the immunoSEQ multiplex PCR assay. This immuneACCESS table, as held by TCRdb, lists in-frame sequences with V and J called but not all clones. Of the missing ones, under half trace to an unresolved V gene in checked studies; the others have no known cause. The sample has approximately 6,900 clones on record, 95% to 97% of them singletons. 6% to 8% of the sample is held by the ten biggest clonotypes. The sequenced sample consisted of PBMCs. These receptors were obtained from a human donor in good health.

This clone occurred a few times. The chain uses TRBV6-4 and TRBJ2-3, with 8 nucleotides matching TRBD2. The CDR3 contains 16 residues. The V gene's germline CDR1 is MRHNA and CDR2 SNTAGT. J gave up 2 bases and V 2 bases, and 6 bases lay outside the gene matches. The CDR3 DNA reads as TGTGCCAGCAGTGACGGCGCGGGAGGTTCCACAGATACGCAGTATTTT. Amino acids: CASSDGAGGSTDTQYF.

The CDR3 spells CASSRTGGEGQPQHF. CDR3 sequence (DNA): TGTGCCAGCAGCCGCACAGGGGGCGAAGGTCAGCCCCAGCATTTT. The chain has TRBV7-9 and TRBJ1-5; 9 positions match TRBD1. The CDR3 covers 15 residues. The junction had 8 bases not matched to a gene; V was cut back by 5 bases and J by 6 bases. In germline, CDR1 is SEHNR, CDR2 FQNEAQ (reference sequence).

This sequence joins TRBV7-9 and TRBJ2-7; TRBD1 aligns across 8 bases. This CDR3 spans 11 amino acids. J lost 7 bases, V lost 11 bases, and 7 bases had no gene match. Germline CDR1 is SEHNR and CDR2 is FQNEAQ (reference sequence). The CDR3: CAGGQGGEQYF. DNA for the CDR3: TGTGCCGGTGGACAGGGAGGTGAGCAGTACTTC.

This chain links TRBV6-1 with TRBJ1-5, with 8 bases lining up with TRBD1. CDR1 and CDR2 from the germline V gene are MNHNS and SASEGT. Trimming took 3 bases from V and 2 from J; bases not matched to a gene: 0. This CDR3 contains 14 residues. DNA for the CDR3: TGTGCCAGCAGTGAGACAGGGGGCAATCAGCCCCAGCATTTT. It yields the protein CASSETGGNQPQHF.

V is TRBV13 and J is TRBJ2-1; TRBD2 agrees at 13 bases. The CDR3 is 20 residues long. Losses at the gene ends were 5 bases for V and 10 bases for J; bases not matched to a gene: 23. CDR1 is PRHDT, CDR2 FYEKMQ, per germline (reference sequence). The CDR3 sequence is CASSQVLLGLAGILGAEQFF. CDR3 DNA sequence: TGTGCCAGCAGCCAAGTACTATTGGGACTAGCGGGAATTTTGGGCGCGGAGCAGTTCTTC.

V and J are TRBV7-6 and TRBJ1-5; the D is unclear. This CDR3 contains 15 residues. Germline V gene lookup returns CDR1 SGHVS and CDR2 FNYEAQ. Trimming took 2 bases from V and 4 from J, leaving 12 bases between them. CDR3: CASSLSAGLNQPQHF. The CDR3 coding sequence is TGTGCCAGCAGCTTATCGGCAGGATTGAATCAGCCCCAGCATTTT.

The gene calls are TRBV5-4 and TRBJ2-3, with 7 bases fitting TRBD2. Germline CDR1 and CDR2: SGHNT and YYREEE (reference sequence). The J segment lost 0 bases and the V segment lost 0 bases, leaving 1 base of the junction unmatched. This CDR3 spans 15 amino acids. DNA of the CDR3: TGTGCCAGCAGCTTGGTCGGGGGGAGCACAGATACGCAGTATTTT. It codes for CASSLVGGSTDTQYF.

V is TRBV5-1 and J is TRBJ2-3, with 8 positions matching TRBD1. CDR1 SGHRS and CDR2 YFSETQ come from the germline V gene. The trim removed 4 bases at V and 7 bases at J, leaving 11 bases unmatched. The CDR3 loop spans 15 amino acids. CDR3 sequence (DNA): TGCGCCAGCAGCGTGGGGACAGGTGTGAGTAATACGCAGTATTTT. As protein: CASSVGTGVSNTQYF.

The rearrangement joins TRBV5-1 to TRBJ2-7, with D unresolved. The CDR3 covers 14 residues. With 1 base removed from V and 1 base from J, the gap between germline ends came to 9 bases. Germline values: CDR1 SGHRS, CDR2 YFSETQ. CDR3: CASSLLPRSYEQYF. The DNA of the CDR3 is TGCGCCAGCAGCTTGTTACCCAGGTCCTACGAGCAGTACTTC.

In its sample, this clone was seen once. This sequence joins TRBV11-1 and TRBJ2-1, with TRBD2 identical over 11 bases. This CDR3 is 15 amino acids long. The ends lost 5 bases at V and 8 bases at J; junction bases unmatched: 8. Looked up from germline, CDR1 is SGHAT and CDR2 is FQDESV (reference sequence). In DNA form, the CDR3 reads TGTGCCAGCAGCCCTACTAGCGGGAGAAGCTATGAGCAGTTCTTC. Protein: CASSPTSGRSYEQFF.

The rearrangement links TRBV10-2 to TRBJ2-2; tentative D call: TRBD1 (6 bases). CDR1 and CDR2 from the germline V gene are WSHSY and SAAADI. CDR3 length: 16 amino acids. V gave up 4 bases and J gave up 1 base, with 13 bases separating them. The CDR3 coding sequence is TGCGCCAGCAGTGGGCAGGGGTCGTGGAACACCGGGGAGCTGTTTTTT. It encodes CASSGQGSWNTGELFF.

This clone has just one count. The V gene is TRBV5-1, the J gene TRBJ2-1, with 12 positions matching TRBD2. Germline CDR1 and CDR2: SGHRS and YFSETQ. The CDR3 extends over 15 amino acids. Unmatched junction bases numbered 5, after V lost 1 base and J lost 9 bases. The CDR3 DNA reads TGCGCCAGCAGCTTGAGGACTAGCGGGGTCACTGAGCAGTTCTTC. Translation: CASSLRTSGVTEQFF.

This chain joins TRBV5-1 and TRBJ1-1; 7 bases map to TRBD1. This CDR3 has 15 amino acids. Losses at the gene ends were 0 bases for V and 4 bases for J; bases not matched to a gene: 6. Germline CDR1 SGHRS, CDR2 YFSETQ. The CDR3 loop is CASSLAPGGLTEAFF. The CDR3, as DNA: TGCGCCAGCAGCTTGGCACCAGGGGGACTCACTGAAGCTTTCTTT.

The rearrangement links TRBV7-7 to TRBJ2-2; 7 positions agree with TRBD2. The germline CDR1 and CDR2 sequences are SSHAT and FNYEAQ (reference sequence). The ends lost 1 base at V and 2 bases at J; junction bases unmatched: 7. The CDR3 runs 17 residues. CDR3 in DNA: TGTGCCAGCAGCTTAGATCCGGCGGGACTAAACACCGGGGAGCTGTTTTTT. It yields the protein CASSLDPAGLNTGELFF.

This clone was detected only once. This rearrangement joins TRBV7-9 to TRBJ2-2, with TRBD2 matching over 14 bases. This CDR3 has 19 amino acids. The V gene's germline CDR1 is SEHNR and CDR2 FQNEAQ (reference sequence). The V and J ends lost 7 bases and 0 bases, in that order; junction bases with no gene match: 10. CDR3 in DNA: TGTGCCAGCAACTCCCTGACTAGCGGGAGGGTAGCGAACACCGGGGAGCTGTTTTTT. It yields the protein CASNSLTSGRVANTGELFF. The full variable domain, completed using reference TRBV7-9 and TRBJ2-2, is DTGVSQNPRHKITKRGQNVTFRCDPISEHNRLYWYRQTLGQGPEFLTYFQNEAQLEKSRLLSDRFSAERPKGSFSTLEIQRTEQGDSAMYLCASNSLTSGRVANTGELFFGEGSRLTVL.

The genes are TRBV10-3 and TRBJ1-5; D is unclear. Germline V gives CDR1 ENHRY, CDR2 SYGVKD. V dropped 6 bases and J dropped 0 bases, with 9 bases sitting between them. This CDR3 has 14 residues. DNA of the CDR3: TGTGCCATCAGCCGCGAGGGTAGCAATCAGCCCCAGCATTTT. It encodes CAISREGSNQPQHF.

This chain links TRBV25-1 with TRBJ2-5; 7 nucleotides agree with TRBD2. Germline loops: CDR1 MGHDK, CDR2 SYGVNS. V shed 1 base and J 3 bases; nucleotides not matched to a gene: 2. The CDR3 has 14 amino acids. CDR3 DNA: TGTGCCAGCAGTGAATGGGGAGGGGAAGAGACCCAGTACTTC. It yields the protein CASSEWGGEETQYF.

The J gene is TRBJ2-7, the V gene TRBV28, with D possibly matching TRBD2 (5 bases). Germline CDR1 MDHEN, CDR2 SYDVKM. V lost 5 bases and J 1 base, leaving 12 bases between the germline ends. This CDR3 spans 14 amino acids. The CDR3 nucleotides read TGTGCCAGCAGTCCGTACGGGGTTTCCTACGAGCAGTACTTC. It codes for CASSPYGVSYEQYF.

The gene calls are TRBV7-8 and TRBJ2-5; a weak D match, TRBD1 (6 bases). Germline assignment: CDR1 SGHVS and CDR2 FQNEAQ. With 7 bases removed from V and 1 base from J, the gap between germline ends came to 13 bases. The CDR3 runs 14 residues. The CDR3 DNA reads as TGTGCCAGCACCCCGGCAGGGGTCCAAGAGACCCAGTACTTC. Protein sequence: CASTPAGVQETQYF.

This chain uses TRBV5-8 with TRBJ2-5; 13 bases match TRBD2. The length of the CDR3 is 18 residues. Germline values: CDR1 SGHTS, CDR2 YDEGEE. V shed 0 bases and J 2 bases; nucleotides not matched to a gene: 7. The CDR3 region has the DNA TGTGCCAGCAGCTTGGGCTTAGCGGGACTAGCGGGGCAAGAGACCCAGTACTTC. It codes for CASSLGLAGLAGQETQYF.

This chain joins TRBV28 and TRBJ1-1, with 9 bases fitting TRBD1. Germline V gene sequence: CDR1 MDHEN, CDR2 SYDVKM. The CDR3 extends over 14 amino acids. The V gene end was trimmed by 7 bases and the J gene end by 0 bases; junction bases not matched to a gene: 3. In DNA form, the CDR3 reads TGTGCCAGCAAACAGGGGGCCATGAACACTGAAGCTTTCTTT. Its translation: CASKQGAMNTEAFF.

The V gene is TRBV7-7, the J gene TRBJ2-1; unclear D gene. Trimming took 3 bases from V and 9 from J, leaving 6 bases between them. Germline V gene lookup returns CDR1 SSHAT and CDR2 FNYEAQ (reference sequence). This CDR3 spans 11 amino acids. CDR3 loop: CASSFVVEQFF. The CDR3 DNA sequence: TGTGCCAGCAGCTTCGTCGTTGAGCAGTTCTTC.

Here the CDR3 reads CASSKQGGDTQYF. The CDR3 DNA reads TGTGCCAGCAGTAAACAGGGGGGAGATACGCAGTATTTT. The chain carries TRBV2 and TRBJ2-3, with 8 bases lining up with TRBD1. This CDR3 is built from 13 residues. Germline V gene lookup returns CDR1 SNHLY and CDR2 FYNNEI. J was trimmed by 5 bases and V by 5 bases; bases with no gene match: 3.